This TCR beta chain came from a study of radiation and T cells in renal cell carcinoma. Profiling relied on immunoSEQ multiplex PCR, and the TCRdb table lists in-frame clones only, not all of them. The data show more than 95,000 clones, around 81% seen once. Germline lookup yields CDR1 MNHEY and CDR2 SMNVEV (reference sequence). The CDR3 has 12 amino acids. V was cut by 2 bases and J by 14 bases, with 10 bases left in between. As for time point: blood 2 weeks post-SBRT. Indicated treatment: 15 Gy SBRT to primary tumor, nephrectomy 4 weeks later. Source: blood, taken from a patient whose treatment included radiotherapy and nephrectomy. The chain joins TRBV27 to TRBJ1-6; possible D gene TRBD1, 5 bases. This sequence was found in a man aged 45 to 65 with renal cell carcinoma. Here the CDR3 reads CASSLTGRTLHF. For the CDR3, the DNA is TGTGCCAGCAGTTTAACAGGTCGCACCCTCCACTTT.